Listed below are T cell receptor beta chains from one sample, sequenced in a study of blood T cell repertoires in COVID-19. Some clones are missing from TCRdb's copy, which holds only in-frame ones; the method was immunoSEQ multiplex PCR. The repertoire holds about 60,000 clones, with around 80% as singletons. Sequenced sample: peripheral blood. The receptors shown here come from a woman in her seventies with acute or convalescent COVID-19. The CDR3 runs from the conserved cysteine through the conserved F or W. Each record gives: J gene, V gene, D gene, clone size, CDR3 length, CDR3 protein, CDR3 DNA. The D gene is left open where the match is weak. Not all rows give a size; the values are once, few, many and, for expanded clones, a class.

TRBJ1-3	TRBV6-5	TRBD1	once	13	CASRRQGLNTIYF	TGTGCCAGCAGGAGACAGGGTCTCAACACCATATATTTT
TRBJ2-7	TRBV19	TRBD1	.	14	CASSSGQGAYEQYF	TGTGCCAGTAGTAGTGGGCAGGGGGCATACGAGCAGTACTTC
TRBJ2-1	TRBV28	TRBD1	.	16	CASRAHLGQGVDEQFF	TGTGCCAGCAGGGCACACTTGGGACAGGGGGTCGATGAGCAGTTCTTC
TRBJ1-2	TRBV19	TRBD1	.	15	CASSIRRDSEYGYTF	TGTGCCAGTAGTATTCGTCGGGACAGTGAGTATGGCTACACCTTC
TRBJ2-1	TRBV7-3	TRBD2	.	14	CARIWTSGGLQQFF	TGTGCCAGGATATGGACTAGCGGGGGCCTGCAGCAGTTCTTC
TRBJ2-7	TRBV18	.	.	18	CASSPPIKERDYWYEQYF	TGTGCCAGCTCACCACCTATAAAGGAGAGGGATTATTGGTACGAGCAGTACTTC
TRBJ2-7	TRBV5-1	TRBD1	few	14	CASSLRTGTYEQYF	TGCGCCAGCAGCTTGCGGACAGGGACCTACGAGCAGTACTTC
TRBJ1-4	TRBV18	.	.	15	CASSPLQGMAEKLFF	TGTGCCAGCTCACCACTGCAGGGTATGGCTGAAAAACTGTTTTTT
TRBJ2-5	TRBV7-2	TRBD2	.	19	CASSLRLAGGMGLSGTQYF	TGTGCCAGCAGCCTCAGACTAGCGGGGGGAATGGGGCTTTCTGGGACCCAGTACTTC
TRBJ2-2	TRBV18	TRBD2	.	16	CASSQKTSGDTGELFF	TGTGCCAGCTCACAGAAGACTAGCGGGGACACCGGGGAGCTGTTTTTT